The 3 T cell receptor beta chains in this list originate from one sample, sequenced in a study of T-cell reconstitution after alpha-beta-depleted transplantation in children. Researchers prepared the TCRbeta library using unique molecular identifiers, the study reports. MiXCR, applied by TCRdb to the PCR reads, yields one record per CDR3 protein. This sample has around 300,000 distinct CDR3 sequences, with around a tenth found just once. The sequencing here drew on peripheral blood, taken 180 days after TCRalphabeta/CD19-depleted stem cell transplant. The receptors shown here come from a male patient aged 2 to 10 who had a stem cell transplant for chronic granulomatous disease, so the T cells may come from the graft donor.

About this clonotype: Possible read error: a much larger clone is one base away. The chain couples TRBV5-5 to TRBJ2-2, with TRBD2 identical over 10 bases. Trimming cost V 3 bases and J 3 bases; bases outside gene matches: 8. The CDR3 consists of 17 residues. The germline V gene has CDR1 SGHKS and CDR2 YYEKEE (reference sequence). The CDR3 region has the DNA TGTGCCAGCAGCTCGGTGAGGCTAGCGGGAGACACCGGGGAGCTGTTTTTT. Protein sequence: CASSSVRLAGDTGELFF.

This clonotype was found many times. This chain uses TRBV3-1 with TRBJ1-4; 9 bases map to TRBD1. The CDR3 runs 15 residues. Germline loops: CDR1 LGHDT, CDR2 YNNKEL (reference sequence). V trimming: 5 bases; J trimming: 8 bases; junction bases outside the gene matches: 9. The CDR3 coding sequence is TGTGCCAGCAGCACCTACAGGGGGCAACGAGAAAAACTGTTTTTT. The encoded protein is CASSTYRGQREKLFF.

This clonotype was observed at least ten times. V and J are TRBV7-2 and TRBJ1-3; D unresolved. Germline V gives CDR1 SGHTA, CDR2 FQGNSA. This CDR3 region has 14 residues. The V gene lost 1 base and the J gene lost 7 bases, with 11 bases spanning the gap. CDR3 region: CASSLGVARNTIYF. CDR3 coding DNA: TGTGCCAGCAGCTTAGGAGTAGCAAGGAACACCATATATTTT.